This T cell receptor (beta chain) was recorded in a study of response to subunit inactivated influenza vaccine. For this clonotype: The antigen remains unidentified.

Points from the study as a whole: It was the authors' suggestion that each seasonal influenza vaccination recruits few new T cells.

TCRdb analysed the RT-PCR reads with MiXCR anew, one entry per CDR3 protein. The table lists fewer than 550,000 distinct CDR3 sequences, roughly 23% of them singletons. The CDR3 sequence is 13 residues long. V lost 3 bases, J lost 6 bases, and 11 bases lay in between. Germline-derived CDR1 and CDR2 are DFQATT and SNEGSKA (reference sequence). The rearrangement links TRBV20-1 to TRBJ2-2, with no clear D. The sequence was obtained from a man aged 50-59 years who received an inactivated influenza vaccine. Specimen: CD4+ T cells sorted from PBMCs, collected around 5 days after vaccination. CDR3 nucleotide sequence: TGCAGTGCTAGCACAGTTTCATCCGGGGAGCTGTTTTTT. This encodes CSASTVSSGELFF.